The 10 T cell receptor beta chains presented below share a single source sample, sequenced in a study of shared clonotypes between healthy human individuals. Profiled with immunoSEQ multiplex PCR; TCRdb holds only in-frame clones, not every one. This table holds 2,100,000 or so clones, 95% found once. The material sequenced was naive CD4+ T cells sorted from blood. Indicated subset: CD45RA+ positively selected. These receptors were obtained from a man aged 18 to 29 in good health.

The rearrangement uses TRBV18 and TRBJ1-2; tentative D call: TRBD1 (6 bases). The CDR3 consists of 13 residues. The germline gives CDR1 KGHSH, CDR2 LQKENI. V was clipped by 4 bases and J by 5 bases, with 11 bases between them. The CDR3 nucleotides read TGTGCCAGCTCACTCCAGACAGGTTATGGCTACACCTTC. Protein product: CASSLQTGYGYTF.

This chain connects TRBV12-5 to TRBJ1-5; D uncertain. The CDR3 consists of 15 residues. Trimming removed 5 bases from V and 2 bases from J, with 13 bases in between. CDR1 is LGHNT and CDR2 is FRNRAP in the germline V gene. The CDR3 loop is CASGPGSSGNQPQHF. In nucleotides, the CDR3 is TGTGCTAGTGGTCCCGGGTCGTCAGGCAATCAGCCCCAGCATTTT.

The V gene is TRBV19, the J gene TRBJ1-6, with D hard to call. Germline CDR1 and CDR2: LNHDA and SQIVND (reference sequence). Between the trimmed V and J ends, which lost 9 bases and 0 bases, there was a span of 15 bases. This CDR3 has 16 amino acids. CDR3: CASTPAASSYNSPLHF. The CDR3 nucleotides are TGTGCCAGCACCCCGGCCGCTAGCTCCTATAATTCACCCCTCCACTTT.

The chain combines TRBV5-1 with TRBJ2-7; 7 bases align to TRBD1. Losses at the gene ends were 4 bases for V and 6 bases for J; bases not matched to a gene: 10. Germline V CDR1 and CDR2: SGHRS, YFSETQ. CDR3 length equals 14 residues. The CDR3 DNA sequence: TGCGCCAGCAGCCCACGACAGGGATCGGTCGAGCAGTACTTC. It codes for CASSPRQGSVEQYF. Looking up the rest from reference TRBV5-1 and TRBJ2-7 gives the full variable domain: KAGVTQTPRYLIKTRGQQVTLSCSPISGHRSVSWYQQTPGQGLQFLFEYFSETQRNKGNFPGRFSGRQFSNSRSEMNVSTLELGDSALYLCASSPRQGSVEQYFGPGTRLTVT.

The chain combines TRBV30 with TRBJ1-1; D is possibly TRBD1 (5 bases). This CDR3 is 14 amino acids long. Looked up from germline, CDR1 is GTSNPN and CDR2 is SVGIG (reference sequence). Trimming pared 4 bases from V and 6 bases from J, leaving 18 bases between. In DNA, the CDR3 is TGTGCCTGGACCATCCTGTCCTGGGGCGCTGAAGCTTTCTTT. Translating it yields CAWTILSWGAEAFF.

The chain has TRBV6-5 and TRBJ2-7, with D unresolved. Deletions cut 6 bases from V and 4 bases from J, with 16 bases between. Germline V gene sequence: CDR1 MNHEY, CDR2 SVGAGI. The CDR3 covers 14 residues. CDR3 amino acids: CASSPSMGNYEQYF. In DNA, the CDR3 is TGTGCCAGCAGCCCCAGCATGGGGAATTACGAGCAGTACTTC.

With regard to this clone: The junction and the germline gene differ at one end; a read error may be behind it. The CDR3 region is CASSLEVTSPTDTQYF. The CDR3 DNA follows: TGTGCCAGTAGCTTAGAGGTCACCAGCCCCACAGATACGCAGTATTTT. The V gene is TRBV11-3, the J gene TRBJ2-3; D gene unclear. Germline assignment: CDR1 SGHNT and CDR2 YENEEA. This CDR3 spans 16 amino acids.

The gene calls are TRBV5-8 and TRBJ2-2; 9 nucleotides agree with TRBD1. Germline assignment: CDR1 SGHTS and CDR2 YDEGEE. CDR3 length: 15 amino acids. V trimming: 1 base; J trimming: 5 bases; junction bases outside the gene matches: 3. The CDR3 spells CASSLPGTGTGELFF. Written as DNA, the CDR3 is TGTGCCAGCAGCTTGCCAGGGACAGGGACCGGGGAGCTGTTTTTT. The complete variable domain, with remaining parts taken from reference TRBV5-8 and TRBJ2-2, reads EAGVTQSPTHLIKTRGQQATLRCSPISGHTSVYWYQQALGLGLQFLLWYDEGEERNRGNFPPRFSGRQFPNYSSELNVNALELEDSALYLCASSLPGTGTGELFFGEGSRLTVL.

In DNA form, the CDR3 reads TGTGCCTGGAGATCGACAGGGTTTGGGTATGGCTACACCTTC. This gives the protein CAWRSTGFGYGYTF. V gene TRBV30 combines with J gene TRBJ1-2, with 7 bases identical to TRBD1. Unmatched junction bases numbered 9, after V lost 3 bases and J lost 5 bases. Germline-derived CDR1 and CDR2 are GTSNPN and SVGIG (reference sequence). There are 14 residues in the CDR3.

The rearrangement joins TRBV9 to TRBJ2-2; a weak D match, TRBD1 (5 bases). The CDR3 is made up of 15 amino acids. The V end lost 0 bases, the J end lost 4 bases, and 10 bases lay between the germline ends. Germline CDR1 and CDR2: SGDLS and YYNGEE. The CDR3 coding sequence is TGTGCCAGCAGCGTAGAGGGGTCCTTCACCGGGGAGCTGTTTTTT. It is translated as CASSVEGSFTGELFF.